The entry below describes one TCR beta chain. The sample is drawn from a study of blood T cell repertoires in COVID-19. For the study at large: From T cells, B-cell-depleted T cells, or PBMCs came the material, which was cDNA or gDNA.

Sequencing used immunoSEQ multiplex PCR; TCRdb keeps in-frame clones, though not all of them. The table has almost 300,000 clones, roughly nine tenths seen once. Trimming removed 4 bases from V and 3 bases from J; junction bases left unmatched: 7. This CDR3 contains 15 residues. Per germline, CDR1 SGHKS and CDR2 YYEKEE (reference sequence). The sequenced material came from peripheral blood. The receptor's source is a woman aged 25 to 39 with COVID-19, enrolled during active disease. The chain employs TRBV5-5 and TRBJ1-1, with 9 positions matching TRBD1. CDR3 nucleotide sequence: TGTGCCAGCAGCACTCGGGACAGGGTATACACTGAAGCTTTCTTT. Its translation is CASSTRDRVYTEAFF.